This T cell receptor (beta chain) was recovered during a study of T cell repertoires in cytomegalovirus infection. Overall study context: CMV infection together with matching HLA type was indicated by public TCR beta signatures. Study-wide results and limits: Across the ex vivo response, the dominant clonotypes were HLA-C-restricted CMV-specific TCR beta clonotypes. Frequencies of public TCR beta families were cumulated, and this identified carriers of CMV plus the relevant HLA.

This CDR3 region has 15 residues. Trimming took 2 bases from V and 0 from J, leaving 8 bases between them. Per the germline V gene, CDR1 is SGHKS and CDR2 is YYEKEE (reference sequence). TCRdb re-called the reads through MiXCR, storing one row per CDR3 protein. The sample has 400,000 to 550,000 distinct CDR3 sequences; around 11% are singletons. This clonotype appeared many times. Its antigen is unidentified. The V call is TRBV5-5, the J call TRBJ1-4, with no clear D. This receptor was identified in a human donor in good health (CMV status not recorded). Some clones in this sample may be carry-over from other donors' samples. Sequenced input: PBMCs. CDR3 DNA: TGTGCCAGCAGCTTCGCGGGTGCAACTAATGAAAAACTGTTTTTT. Protein product: CASSFAGATNEKLFF.